The 18 T cell receptor beta chains below were found in one sample sequenced in a study of blood T cell repertoires in COVID-19. Repertoires were generated with immunoSEQ multiplex PCR, while TCRdb's copy carries only in-frame clones and drops some. Among 260,000 or so clones, about nine tenths were seen once, and the ten largest hold roughly 1.2%. The sequencing input was PBMCs or T cells enriched from blood (not recorded which). Source of these receptors: a middle-aged woman with acute COVID-19.

Remarks on this clone: Other DNA sequences in this specimen translate into the identical CDR3. The rearrangement links TRBV12-5 to TRBJ1-1, with 7 bases identical to TRBD1. Per germline, CDR1 LGHNT and CDR2 FRNRAP. J was trimmed by 1 base and V by 9 bases; bases with no gene match: 2. The CDR3 is 12 amino acids. CDR3 loop: CASGTANTEAFF. The CDR3 DNA sequence: TGTGCTAGCGGGACAGCGAACACTGAAGCTTTCTTT.

The chain carries TRBV7-6 and TRBJ1-2; D possibly corresponds to TRBD1 (5 bases). Trimming removed 3 bases from V and 5 bases from J, with 10 bases in between. The length of the CDR3 is 13 residues. The germline CDR1 and CDR2 sequences are SGHVS and FNYEAQ. The CDR3 spells CASSFGAGYGYTF. CDR3 in DNA: TGTGCCAGCAGCTTTGGGGCAGGGTATGGCTACACCTTC.

The J gene is TRBJ1-2, the V gene TRBV5-1; D is unresolved. V was shortened by 0 bases and J by 2 bases, with 11 bases between the two germline ends. The CDR3 loop spans 15 amino acids. CDR1 and CDR2 (germline): SGHRS, YFSETQ. The CDR3 loop reads CASSLALEANYGYTF. The CDR3 bases are TGCGCCAGCAGCTTGGCCTTAGAAGCGAACTATGGCTACACCTTC.

This rearrangement joins TRBV28 to TRBJ2-2, with D possibly TRBD2 on 5 matching bases. Trimming cost V 6 bases and J 0 bases, with 11 bases left between them. The germline gives CDR1 MDHEN, CDR2 SYDVKM. This CDR3 is built from 15 residues. CDR3 protein: CASSPGFANTGELFF. CDR3 coding DNA: TGTGCCAGCAGCCCGGGGTTCGCGAACACCGGGGAGCTGTTTTTT.

This chain links TRBV5-6 with TRBJ1-4; possibly TRBD1 for D (5 bases). Germline CDR1 is SGHDT and CDR2 is YYEEEE. V was cut by 2 bases and J by 4 bases, with 9 bases left in between. This CDR3 is built from 14 residues. This CDR3 is CASSLRGLNEKLFF. CDR3 DNA: TGTGCCAGCAGCTTAAGGGGACTTAATGAAAAACTGTTTTTT.

This clone was recorded once. This chain uses TRBV3-1 (or the pseudogene TRBV3-2) with TRBJ1-3; D gene ambiguous. The CDR3 has 19 amino acids. Germline CDR1 is LGHDT and CDR2 is YNNKEL (reference sequence). V dropped 4 bases and J dropped 1 base, with 23 bases sitting between them. The CDR3 bases are TGTGCCAGCAGCCCTAGCACAAGGGTATTATCTGTTTCTGGAAACACCATATATTTT. Its translation: CASSPSTRVLSVSGNTIYF.

V usage is TRBV7-9 and J usage is TRBJ2-3; tentatively, D is TRBD2 (5 bases). In germline, CDR1 is SEHNR, CDR2 FQNEAQ (reference sequence). V was cut by 5 bases and J by 1 base, with 19 bases left in between. CDR3 length: 17 residues. This chain's CDR3 is CASSPSGGSGRTDTQYF. The CDR3 region has the DNA TGTGCCAGCAGCCCGTCTGGTGGGAGCGGACGCACAGATACGCAGTATTTT.

The chain couples TRBV2 to TRBJ1-1, with D perhaps matching TRBD1 (6 bases). V shed 7 bases and J shed 0 bases, with 9 bases lying between them. CDR1 and CDR2 from the germline V gene are SNHLY and FYNNEI. This CDR3 spans 13 amino acids. CDR3 sequence: CASKGGMNTEAFF. CDR3 nucleotides: TGTGCCAGCAAAGGGGGAATGAACACTGAAGCTTTCTTT.

The V and J genes are TRBV11-2 and TRBJ2-7; 10 bases agree with TRBD1. V lost 5 bases to trimming and J lost 3 bases; unmatched junction nucleotides: 13. The V gene's germline CDR1 is SGHAT and CDR2 FQNNGV. The CDR3 runs to 17 residues. The CDR3 protein is CASSIKMGTGVIYEQYF. CDR3 DNA: TGTGCCAGCAGCATAAAGATGGGGACAGGGGTTATCTACGAGCAGTACTTC.

Turning to this clone: The sample carries other DNA sequences with the same CDR3. J is TRBJ1-1 and V is TRBV18; tentatively, D is TRBD1 (6 bases). The CDR3 sequence is 14 residues long. V was pared by 2 bases and J by 0 bases, with 7 bases between. In germline, CDR1 is KGHSH, CDR2 LQKENI. The CDR3 is CASSPTGLNTEAFF. CDR3 sequence (DNA): TGTGCCAGCTCACCAACAGGGTTGAACACTGAAGCTTTCTTT.

The chain links TRBV27 to TRBJ2-3; TRBD2 matches 10 bases. There are 17 residues in the CDR3. V lost 3 bases and J lost 1; bases outside the gene matches: 7. In germline, CDR1 is MNHEY, CDR2 SMNVEV (reference sequence). The chain's CDR3 is CASSFSGLAGGTDTQYF. In nucleotides, the CDR3 is TGTGCCAGCAGTTTTTCTGGGCTAGCGGGAGGCACAGATACGCAGTATTTT.

This rearrangement joins TRBV30 to TRBJ1-2, with TRBD1 as a possible D gene (5 bases). This CDR3 is 12 amino acids long. Germline-derived CDR1 and CDR2 are GTSNPN and SVGIG (reference sequence). The V end lost 7 bases, the J end lost 4 bases, and 13 bases lay between the germline ends. This CDR3 is CASGQGGYGYTF. Written as DNA, the CDR3 is TGTGCCTCGGGGCAGGGAGGCTATGGCTACACCTTC. The full variable domain, with the rest looked up from reference TRBV30 and TRBJ1-2, is SQTIHQWPATLVQPVGSPLSLECTVEGTSNPNLYWYRQAAGRGLQLLFYSVGIGQISSEVPQNLSASRPQDRQFILSSKKLLLSDSGFYLCASGQGGYGYTFGSGTRLTVV.

The chain recombines TRBV7-2 with TRBJ2-3; D uncertain. Trimming took 1 base from V and 6 from J, leaving 11 bases between them. Germline CDR1 SGHTA, CDR2 FQGNSA. The CDR3 is 14 amino acids. The CDR3 sequence is CASSLGLVKDTQYF. The CDR3 nucleotides read TGTGCCAGCAGCTTAGGACTCGTGAAGGATACGCAGTATTTT.

The genes are TRBV19 and TRBJ1-4; D might be TRBD1 (6 bases). The CDR3 sequence is 14 residues long. Germline assignment: CDR1 LNHDA and CDR2 SQIVND (reference sequence). The V end was cut by 2 bases, the J end by 7 bases, with 11 bases between. CDR3 in amino acids: CASSISRGGEKLFF. The CDR3 DNA reads TGTGCCAGTAGTATATCCCGAGGGGGTGAAAAACTGTTTTTT.

The chain uses TRBV19 and TRBJ1-1; weak D call: TRBD1 (5 bases). The CDR3 spans 17 residues. From germline, CDR1 is LNHDA and CDR2 SQIVND (reference sequence). Trimming left V 6 bases short and J 4 bases short, with 24 bases between. CDR3 sequence (DNA): TGTGCCAGTAGCCAAAGGGGTGGCTCCTCTTTACCCACTGAAGCTTTCTTT. This translates into CASSQRGGSSLPTEAFF.

The chain combines TRBV6-5 with TRBJ2-3; D perhaps matches TRBD2 (6 bases). Deletions cut 6 bases from V and 2 bases from J, with 12 bases between. The CDR3 is 14 amino acids. The V gene's germline CDR1 is MNHEY and CDR2 SVGAGI. This CDR3 is CASSLRTTTDTQYF. CDR3 in DNA: TGTGCCAGCAGCCTCCGGACTACCACAGATACGCAGTATTTT.

This chain joins TRBV13 and TRBJ2-3; 7 bases agree with TRBD2. V was pared by 8 bases and J by 6 bases, with 2 bases of the junction left unmatched. Germline loops: CDR1 PRHDT, CDR2 FYEKMQ (reference sequence). CDR3 size: 11 residues. The chain's CDR3 is CASLGGDTQYF. Here the CDR3 DNA reads TGTGCCAGCCTCGGGGGGGATACGCAGTATTTT.

The chain links TRBV5-5 to TRBJ2-2; TRBD2 matches at 8 bases. Germline V gene lookup returns CDR1 SGHKS and CDR2 YYEKEE (reference sequence). CDR3 length equals 15 residues. The V gene end was trimmed by 0 bases and the J gene end by 6 bases; junction bases not matched to a gene: 4. CDR3 bases: TGTGCCAGCAGCTTGGGCAGCGGGAGTGCCGGGGAGCTGTTTTTT. It codes for CASSLGSGSAGELFF.